The present T cell receptor beta chain was sequenced within a study of T-cell reconstitution after alpha-beta-depleted transplantation in children. Broader study findings: Once a year had passed after transplant, T-cell counts and diversity came mostly from newly produced T cells.

A library of TCRbeta sequences, prepared with unique molecular identifiers, was generated. TCRdb reprocessed the PCR reads with MiXCR, giving one entry per CDR3 protein. The repertoire includes 330,000 or so distinct CDR3 sequences, over 9% of them detected once, and roughly 7.1% sits in the top ten. Germline assignment: CDR1 ENHRY and CDR2 SYGVKD. The CDR3 length is 13 residues. Only one count was recorded for this clonotype. The antigen is undetermined. It may be a read error: a sequence one base away is much more abundant. This rearrangement joins TRBV10-3 to TRBJ2-1; 8 positions match TRBD2. Here the sequenced sample was PBMCs, taken before TCRalphabeta/CD19-depleted stem cell transplant. This receptor was taken from a boy in the first two years of life with acute myeloid leukemia, due to receive a stem cell transplant. CDR3 protein: CATGGAVGNDQFF. CDR3 DNA: TGTGCCACCGGGGGGGCCGTCGGCAATGACCAGTTCTTC.